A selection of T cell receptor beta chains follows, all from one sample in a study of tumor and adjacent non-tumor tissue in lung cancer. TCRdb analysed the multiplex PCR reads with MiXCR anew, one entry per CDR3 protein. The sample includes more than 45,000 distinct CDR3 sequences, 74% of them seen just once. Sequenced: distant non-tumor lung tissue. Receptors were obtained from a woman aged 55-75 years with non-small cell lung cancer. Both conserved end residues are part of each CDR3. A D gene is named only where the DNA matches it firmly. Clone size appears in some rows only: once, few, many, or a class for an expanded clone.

CDR3nt: TGTGCCAGTAGTCAATATCGGCAGGGGAACTATGGCTACACCTTC
CDR3aa: CASSQYRQGNYGYTF
j_gene: TRBJ1-2
d_gene: -
abundance: -
v_gene: TRBV6-1

CDR3nt: TGTGCCAGCACCACTGACTGTGTGAACACTGAAGCTTTCTTT
CDR3aa: CASTTDCVNTEAFF
j_gene: TRBJ1-1
d_gene: -
abundance: -
v_gene: TRBV6-2/TRBV6-3

CDR3nt: TGCACCAGCAGCCCAACTCCGGATAGTTACGAGCAGTACTTC
CDR3aa: CTSSPTPDSYEQYF
j_gene: TRBJ2-7
d_gene: -
abundance: few
v_gene: TRBV4-1

CDR3nt: TGCGCCAGTAGCCAAGGACAGGGGGCGAAGGTTGAAGCTTCCTTT
CDR3aa: CASSQGQGAKVEASF
j_gene: TRBJ1-1
d_gene: TRBD1
abundance: -
v_gene: TRBV4-1

CDR3nt: TGCGCCAGCTGCCAAGATGTCGGGGGAACCGGGGAGCTGTTTTTT
CDR3aa: CASCQDVGGTGELFF
j_gene: TRBJ2-2
d_gene: -
abundance: -
v_gene: TRBV4-1

CDR3nt: TGTGCTAGTGGTTTGGGCCAGACAGACTCCGGAGGGACCCAGTACTTC
CDR3aa: CASGLGQTDSGGTQYF
j_gene: TRBJ2-5
d_gene: -
abundance: many
v_gene: TRBV12-5

CDR3nt: TGCGCCAGCAGCCAAGATCTAGGGGGGATGAGTGAGCAGTTCTTC
CDR3aa: CASSQDLGGMSEQFF
j_gene: TRBJ2-1
d_gene: -
abundance: -
v_gene: TRBV4-3

CDR3nt: TGCGCCAGCAGCCCTCCCGGGCCTATCCGGGAGCAGTACTTC
CDR3aa: CASSPPGPIREQYF
j_gene: TRBJ2-7
d_gene: -
abundance: -
v_gene: TRBV4-1

CDR3nt: TGTGCCAGCAGCTTAAATATAGGGGGCGGCGAGCAGTACTTC
CDR3aa: CASSLNIGGGEQYF
j_gene: TRBJ2-7
d_gene: TRBD1
abundance: medium-sized
v_gene: TRBV28

CDR3nt: TGTGGCAGCAGCTTACCAACAGGGCGCTACGATCAGTACTTC
CDR3aa: CGSSLPTGRYDQYF
j_gene: TRBJ2-7
d_gene: -
abundance: -
v_gene: TRBV11-2